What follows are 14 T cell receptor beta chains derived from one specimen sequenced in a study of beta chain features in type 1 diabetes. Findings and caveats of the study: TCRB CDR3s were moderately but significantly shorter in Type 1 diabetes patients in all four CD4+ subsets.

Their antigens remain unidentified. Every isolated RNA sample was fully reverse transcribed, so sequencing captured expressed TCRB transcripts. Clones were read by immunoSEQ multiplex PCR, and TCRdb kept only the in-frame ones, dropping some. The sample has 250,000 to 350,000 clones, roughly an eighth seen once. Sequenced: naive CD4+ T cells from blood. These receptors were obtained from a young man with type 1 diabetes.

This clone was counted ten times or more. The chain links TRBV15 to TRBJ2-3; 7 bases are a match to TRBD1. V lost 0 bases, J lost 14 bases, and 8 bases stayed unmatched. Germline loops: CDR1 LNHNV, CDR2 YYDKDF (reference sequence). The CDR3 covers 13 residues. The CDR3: CATSRDDRVKVYF. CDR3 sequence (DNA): TGTGCCACCAGCAGAGACGACAGGGTCAAGGTGTATTTT.

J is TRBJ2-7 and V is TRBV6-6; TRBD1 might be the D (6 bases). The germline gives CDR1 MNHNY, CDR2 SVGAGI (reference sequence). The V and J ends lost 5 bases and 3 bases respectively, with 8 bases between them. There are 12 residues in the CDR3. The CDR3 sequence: CASSLQGYEQYF. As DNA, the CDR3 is TGTGCCAGCAGTCTACAGGGCTACGAGCAGTACTTC.

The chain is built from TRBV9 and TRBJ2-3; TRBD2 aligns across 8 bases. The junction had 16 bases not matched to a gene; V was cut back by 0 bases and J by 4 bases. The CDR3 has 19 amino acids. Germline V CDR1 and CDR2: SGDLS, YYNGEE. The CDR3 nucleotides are TGTGCCAGCAGCGTAGACGCGGACCAGACTAGCGTCTACGCAGATACGCAGTATTTT. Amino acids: CASSVDADQTSVYADTQYF.

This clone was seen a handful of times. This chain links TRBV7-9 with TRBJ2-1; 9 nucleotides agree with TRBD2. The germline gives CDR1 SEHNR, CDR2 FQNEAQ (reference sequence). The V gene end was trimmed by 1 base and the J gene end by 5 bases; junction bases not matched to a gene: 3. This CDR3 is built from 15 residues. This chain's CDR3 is CASSLGGTSHNEQFF. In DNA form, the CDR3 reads TGTGCCAGCAGCTTAGGTGGGACTAGCCACAATGAGCAGTTCTTC.

CDR3 protein: CASSSSGRYTGELFF. CDR3 nucleotide sequence: TGTGCCAGCAGCTCTAGCGGGAGGTACACCGGGGAGCTGTTTTTT. The chain employs TRBV5-4 and TRBJ2-2, with 11 bases identical to TRBD2. J gave up 3 bases and V 3 bases, and 1 base lay outside the gene matches. Germline assignment: CDR1 SGHNT and CDR2 YYREEE (reference sequence). The CDR3 has 15 amino acids.

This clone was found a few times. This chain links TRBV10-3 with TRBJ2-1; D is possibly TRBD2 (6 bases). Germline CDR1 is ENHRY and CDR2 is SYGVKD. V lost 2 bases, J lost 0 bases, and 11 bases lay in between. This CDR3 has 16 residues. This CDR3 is CAISEVYGSSYNEQFF. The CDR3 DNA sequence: TGTGCCATCAGTGAGGTATACGGGAGCTCCTACAATGAGCAGTTCTTC.

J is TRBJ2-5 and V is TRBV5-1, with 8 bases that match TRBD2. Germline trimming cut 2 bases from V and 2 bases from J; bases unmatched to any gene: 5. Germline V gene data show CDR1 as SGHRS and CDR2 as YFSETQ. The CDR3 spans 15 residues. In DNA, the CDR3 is TGCGCCAGCAGCTTTAGCGGGACTATACAAGAGACCCAGTACTTC. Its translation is CASSFSGTIQETQYF.

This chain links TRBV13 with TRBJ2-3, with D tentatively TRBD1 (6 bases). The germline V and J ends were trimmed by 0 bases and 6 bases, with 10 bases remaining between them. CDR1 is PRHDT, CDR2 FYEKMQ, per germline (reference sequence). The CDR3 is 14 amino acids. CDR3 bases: TGTGCCAGCAGCTTAGGCCAGGGGACCGATACGCAGTATTTT. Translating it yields CASSLGQGTDTQYF. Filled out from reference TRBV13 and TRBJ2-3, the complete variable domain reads AAGVIQSPRHLIKEKRETATLKCYPIPRHDTVYWYQQGPGQDPQFLISFYEKMQSDKGSIPDRFSAQQFSDYHSELNMSSLELGDSALYFCASSLGQGTDTQYFGPGTRLTVL.

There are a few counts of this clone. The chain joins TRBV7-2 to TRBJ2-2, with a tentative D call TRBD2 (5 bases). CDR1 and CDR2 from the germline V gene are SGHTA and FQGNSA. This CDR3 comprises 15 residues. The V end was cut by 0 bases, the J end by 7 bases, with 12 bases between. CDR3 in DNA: TGTGCCAGCAGCTTAGCCGGACTCGATTTCGGGGAGCTGTTTTTT. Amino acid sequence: CASSLAGLDFGELFF. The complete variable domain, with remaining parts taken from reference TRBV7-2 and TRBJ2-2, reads GAGVSQSPSNKVTEKGKDVELRCDPISGHTALYWYRQSLGQGLEFLIYFQGNSAPDKSGLPSDRFSAERTGGSVSTLTIQRTQQEDSAVYLCASSLAGLDFGELFFGEGSRLTVL.

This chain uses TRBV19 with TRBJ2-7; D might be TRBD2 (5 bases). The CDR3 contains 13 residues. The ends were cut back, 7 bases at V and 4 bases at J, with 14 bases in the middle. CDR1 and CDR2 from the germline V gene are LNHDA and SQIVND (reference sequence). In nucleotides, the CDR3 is TGTGCCAGTATCCCGGCTGGAGGTTACGAGCAGTACTTC. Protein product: CASIPAGGYEQYF.

The CDR3 bases are TGTGCCAGCAGCGTAGCCCAGGGGGCGCGGGCTGAAGCTTTCTTT. Translated: CASSVAQGARAEAFF. The chain combines TRBV9 with TRBJ1-1; 8 bases line up with TRBD1. The V gene's germline CDR1 is SGDLS and CDR2 YYNGEE. J was trimmed by 6 bases and V by 0 bases; bases with no gene match: 7. This CDR3 has 15 amino acids.

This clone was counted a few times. CDR3 bases: TGTGCCAGCAGCTCAGCCGGGACAGGGAACACTGAAGCTTTCTTT. Its translation: CASSSAGTGNTEAFF. The rearrangement links TRBV5-4 to TRBJ1-1; TRBD1 matches 8 bases. The trim removed 3 bases at V and 1 base at J, leaving 5 bases unmatched. Germline V gene lookup returns CDR1 SGHNT and CDR2 YYREEE (reference sequence). The CDR3 length is 15 residues.

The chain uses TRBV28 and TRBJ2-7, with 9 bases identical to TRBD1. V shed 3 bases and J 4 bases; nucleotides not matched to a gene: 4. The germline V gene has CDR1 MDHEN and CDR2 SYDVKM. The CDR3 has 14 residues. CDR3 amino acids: CASSFLQGAYEQYF. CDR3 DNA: TGTGCCAGCAGTTTTCTACAGGGGGCGTACGAGCAGTACTTC.

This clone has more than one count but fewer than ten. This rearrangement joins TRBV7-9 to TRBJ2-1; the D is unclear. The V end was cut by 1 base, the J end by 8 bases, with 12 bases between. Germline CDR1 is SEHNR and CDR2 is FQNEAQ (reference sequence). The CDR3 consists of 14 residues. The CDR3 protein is CASSLGRPPDEQFF. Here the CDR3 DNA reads TGTGCCAGCAGCTTAGGCCGCCCTCCGGATGAGCAGTTCTTC.